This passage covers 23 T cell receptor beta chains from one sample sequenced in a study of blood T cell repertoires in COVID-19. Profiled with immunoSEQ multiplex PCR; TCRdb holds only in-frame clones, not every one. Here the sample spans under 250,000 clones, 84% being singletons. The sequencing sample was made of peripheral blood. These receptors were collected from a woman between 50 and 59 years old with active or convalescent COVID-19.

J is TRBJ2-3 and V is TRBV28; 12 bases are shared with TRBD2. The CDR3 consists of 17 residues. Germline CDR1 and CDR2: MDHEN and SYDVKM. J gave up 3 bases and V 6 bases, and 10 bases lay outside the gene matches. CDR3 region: CASRDPLLAGGTDTQYF. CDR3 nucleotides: TGTGCCAGCAGGGACCCTTTACTAGCGGGAGGAACAGATACGCAGTATTTT. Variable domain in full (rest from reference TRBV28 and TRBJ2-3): DVKVTQSSRYLVKRTGEKVFLECVQDMDHENMFWYRQDPGLGLRLIYFSYDVKMKEKGDIPEGYSVSREKKERFSLILESASTNQTSMYLCASRDPLLAGGTDTQYFGPGTRLTVL.

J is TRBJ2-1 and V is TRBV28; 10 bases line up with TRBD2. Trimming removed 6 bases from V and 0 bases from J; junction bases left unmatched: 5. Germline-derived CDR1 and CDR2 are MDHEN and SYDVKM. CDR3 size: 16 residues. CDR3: CASRGAGGSSYNEQFF. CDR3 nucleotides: TGTGCCAGCAGGGGAGCGGGAGGGAGCTCCTACAATGAGCAGTTCTTC.

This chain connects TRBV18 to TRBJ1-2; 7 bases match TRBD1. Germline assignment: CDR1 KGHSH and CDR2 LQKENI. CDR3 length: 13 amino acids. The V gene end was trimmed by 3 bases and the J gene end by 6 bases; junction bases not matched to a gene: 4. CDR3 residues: CASSPTGKDGYTF. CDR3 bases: TGTGCCAGCTCACCGACAGGGAAAGATGGCTACACCTTC.

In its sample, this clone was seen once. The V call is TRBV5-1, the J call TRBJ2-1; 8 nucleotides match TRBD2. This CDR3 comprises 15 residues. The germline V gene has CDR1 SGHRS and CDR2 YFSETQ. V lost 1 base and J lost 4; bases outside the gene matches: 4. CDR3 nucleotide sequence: TGCGCCAGCAGCTTGAGCGGGAGCCTATACAATGAGCAGTTCTTC. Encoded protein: CASSLSGSLYNEQFF.

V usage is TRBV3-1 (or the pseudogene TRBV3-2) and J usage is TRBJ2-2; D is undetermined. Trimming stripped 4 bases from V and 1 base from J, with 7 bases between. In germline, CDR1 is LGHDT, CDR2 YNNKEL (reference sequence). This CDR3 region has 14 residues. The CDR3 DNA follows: TGTGCCAGCAGCCCTCTCCTGAACACCGGGGAGCTGTTTTTT. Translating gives CASSPLLNTGELFF.

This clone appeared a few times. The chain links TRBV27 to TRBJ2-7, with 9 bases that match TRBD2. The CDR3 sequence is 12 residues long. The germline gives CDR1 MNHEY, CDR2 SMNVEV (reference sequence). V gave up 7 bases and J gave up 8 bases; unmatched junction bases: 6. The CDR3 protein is CASTSGRLKQYF. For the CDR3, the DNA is TGTGCCAGCACAAGCGGGAGGCTAAAGCAGTACTTC.

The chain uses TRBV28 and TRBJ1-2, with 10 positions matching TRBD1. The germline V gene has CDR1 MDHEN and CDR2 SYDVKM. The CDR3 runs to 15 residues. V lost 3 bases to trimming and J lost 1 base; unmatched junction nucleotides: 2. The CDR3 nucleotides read TGTGCCAGCAGTTTGCGGGACAGGGGTAACTATGGCTACACCTTC. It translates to CASSLRDRGNYGYTF.

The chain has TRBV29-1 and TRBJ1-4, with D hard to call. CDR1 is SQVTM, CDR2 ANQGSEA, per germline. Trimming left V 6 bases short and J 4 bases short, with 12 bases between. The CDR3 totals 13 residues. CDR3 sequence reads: CSVEENGNEKLFF. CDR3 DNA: TGCAGCGTAGAGGAGAACGGTAATGAAAAACTGTTTTTT.

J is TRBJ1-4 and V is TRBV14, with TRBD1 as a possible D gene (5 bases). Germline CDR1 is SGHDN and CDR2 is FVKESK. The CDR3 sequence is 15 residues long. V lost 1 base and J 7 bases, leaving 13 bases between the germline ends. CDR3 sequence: CASSQGRQGGEKLFF. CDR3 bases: TGTGCCAGCAGCCAAGGACGTCAGGGCGGTGAAAAACTGTTTTTT.

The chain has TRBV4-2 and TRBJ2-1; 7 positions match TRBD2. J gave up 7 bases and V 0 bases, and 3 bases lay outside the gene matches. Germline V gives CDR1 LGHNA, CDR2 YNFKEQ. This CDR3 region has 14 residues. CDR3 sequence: CASSQEWRENEQFF. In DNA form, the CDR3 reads TGTGCCAGCAGCCAAGAATGGCGGGAGAATGAGCAGTTCTTC.

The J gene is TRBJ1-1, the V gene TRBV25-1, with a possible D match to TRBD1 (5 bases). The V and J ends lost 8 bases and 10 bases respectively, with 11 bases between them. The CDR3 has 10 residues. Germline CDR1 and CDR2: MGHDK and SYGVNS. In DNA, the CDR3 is TGTGCCAGCGCCGCGCAGGGAGCTTTCTTT. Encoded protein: CASAAQGAFF.

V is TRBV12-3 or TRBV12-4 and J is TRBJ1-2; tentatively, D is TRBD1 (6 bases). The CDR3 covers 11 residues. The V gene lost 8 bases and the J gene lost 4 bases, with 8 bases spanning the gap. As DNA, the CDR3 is TGTGCCAGCTCAGGGGCCTATGGCTACACCTTC. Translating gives CASSGAYGYTF.

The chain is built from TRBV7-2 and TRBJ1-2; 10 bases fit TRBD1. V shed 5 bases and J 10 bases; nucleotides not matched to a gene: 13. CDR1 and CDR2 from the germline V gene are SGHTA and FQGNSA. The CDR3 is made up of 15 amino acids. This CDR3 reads CASSHSLAGTGDYTF. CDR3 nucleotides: TGTGCCAGCAGCCACTCCCTAGCCGGGACAGGGGACTACACCTTC.

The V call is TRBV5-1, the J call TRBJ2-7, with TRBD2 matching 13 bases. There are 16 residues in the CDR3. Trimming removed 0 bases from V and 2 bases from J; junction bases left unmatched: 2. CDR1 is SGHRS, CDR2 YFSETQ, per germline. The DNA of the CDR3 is TGCGCCAGCAGCTTGGGTGGGACTAGCGGGACCTACGAGCAGTACTTC. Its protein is CASSLGGTSGTYEQYF.

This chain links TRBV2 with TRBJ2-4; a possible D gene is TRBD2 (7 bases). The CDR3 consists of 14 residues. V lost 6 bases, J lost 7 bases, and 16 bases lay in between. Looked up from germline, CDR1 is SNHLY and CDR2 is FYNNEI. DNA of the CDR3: TGTGCCAGCAGCCTAGGGGGGGCCAGGAACATTCAGTACTTC. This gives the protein CASSLGGARNIQYF.

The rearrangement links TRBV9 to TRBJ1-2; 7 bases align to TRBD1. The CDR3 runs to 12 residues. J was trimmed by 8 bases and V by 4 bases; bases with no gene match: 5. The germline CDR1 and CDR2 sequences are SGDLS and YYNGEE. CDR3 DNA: TGTGCCAGCAGCTCGACAGGGAAAGGCTACACCTTC. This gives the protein CASSSTGKGYTF.

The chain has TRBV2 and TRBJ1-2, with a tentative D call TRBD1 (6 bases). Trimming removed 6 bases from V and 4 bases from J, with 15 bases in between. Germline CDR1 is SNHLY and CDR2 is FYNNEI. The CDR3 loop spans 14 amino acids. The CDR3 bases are TGTGCCAGCAGGGGGGTACAGGGCGGCTATGGCTACACCTTC. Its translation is CASRGVQGGYGYTF.

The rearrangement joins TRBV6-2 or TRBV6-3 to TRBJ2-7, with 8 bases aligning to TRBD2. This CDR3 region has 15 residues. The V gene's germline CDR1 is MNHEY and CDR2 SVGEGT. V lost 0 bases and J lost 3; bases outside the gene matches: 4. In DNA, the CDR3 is TGTGCCAGCAGTTACTCGGGGGGACTAGTCTACGAGCAGTACTTC. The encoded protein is CASSYSGGLVYEQYF.

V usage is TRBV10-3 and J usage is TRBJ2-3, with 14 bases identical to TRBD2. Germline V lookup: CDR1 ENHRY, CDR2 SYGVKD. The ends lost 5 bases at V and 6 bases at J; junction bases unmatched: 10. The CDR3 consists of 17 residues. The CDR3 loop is CAISNRGTSGSRDTQYF. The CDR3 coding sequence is TGTGCCATCAGTAATAGAGGGACTAGCGGGAGTCGGGATACGCAGTATTTT.

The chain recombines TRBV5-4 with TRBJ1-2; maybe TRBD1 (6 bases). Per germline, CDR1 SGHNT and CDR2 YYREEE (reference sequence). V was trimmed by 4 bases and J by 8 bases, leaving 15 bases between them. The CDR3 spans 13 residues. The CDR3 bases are TGTGCCAGCAGCCCGGACAGCGTGGGCGGCTACACCTTC. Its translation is CASSPDSVGGYTF.

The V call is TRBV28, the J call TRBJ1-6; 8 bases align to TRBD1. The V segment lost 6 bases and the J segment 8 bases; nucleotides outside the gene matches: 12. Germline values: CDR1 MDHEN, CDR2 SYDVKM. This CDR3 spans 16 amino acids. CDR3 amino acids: CASRASRGRSYSPLHF. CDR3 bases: TGTGCCAGCAGGGCAAGCAGGGGGCGCTCCTATTCACCCCTCCACTTT.

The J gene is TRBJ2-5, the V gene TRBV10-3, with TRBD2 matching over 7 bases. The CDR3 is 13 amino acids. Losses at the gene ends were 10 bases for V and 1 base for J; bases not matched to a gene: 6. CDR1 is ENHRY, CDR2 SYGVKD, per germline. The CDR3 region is CASGGGTQETQYF. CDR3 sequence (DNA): TGTGCCAGCGGGGGAGGGACCCAAGAGACCCAGTACTTC.

The CDR3 sequence: CASSLGSGNTEAFF. The CDR3 DNA is TGCGCCAGCAGCTTGGGGTCGGGAAACACTGAAGCTTTCTTT. The chain uses TRBV5-1 and TRBJ1-1; D remains ambiguous. V lost 0 bases to trimming and J lost 2 bases, with 8 bases between them. Germline V gene data show CDR1 as SGHRS and CDR2 as YFSETQ. This CDR3 has 14 amino acids.